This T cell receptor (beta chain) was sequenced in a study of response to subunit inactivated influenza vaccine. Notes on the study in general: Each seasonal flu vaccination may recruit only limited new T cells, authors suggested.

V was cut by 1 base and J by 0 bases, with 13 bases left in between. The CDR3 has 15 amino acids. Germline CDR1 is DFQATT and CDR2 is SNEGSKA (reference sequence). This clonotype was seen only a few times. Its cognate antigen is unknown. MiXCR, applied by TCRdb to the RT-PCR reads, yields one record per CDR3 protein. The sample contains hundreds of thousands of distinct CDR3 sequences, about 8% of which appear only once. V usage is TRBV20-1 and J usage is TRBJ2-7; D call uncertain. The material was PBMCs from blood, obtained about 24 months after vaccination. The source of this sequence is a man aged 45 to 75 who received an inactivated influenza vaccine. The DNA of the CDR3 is TGCAGTGCTAGAGCCTTTCGGGCTCGCTCCTACGAGCAGTACTTC. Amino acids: CSARAFRARSYEQYF.